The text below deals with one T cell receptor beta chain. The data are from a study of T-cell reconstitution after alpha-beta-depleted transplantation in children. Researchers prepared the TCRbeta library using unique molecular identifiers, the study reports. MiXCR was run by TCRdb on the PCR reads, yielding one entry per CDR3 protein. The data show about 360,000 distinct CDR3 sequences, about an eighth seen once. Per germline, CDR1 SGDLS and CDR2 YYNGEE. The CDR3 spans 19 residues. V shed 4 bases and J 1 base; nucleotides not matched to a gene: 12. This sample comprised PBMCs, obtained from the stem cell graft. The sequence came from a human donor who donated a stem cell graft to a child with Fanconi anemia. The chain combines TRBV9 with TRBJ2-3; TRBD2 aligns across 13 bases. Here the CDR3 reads CASSPGTSGAARRTDTQYF. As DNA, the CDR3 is TGTGCCAGCAGCCCCGGGACTAGCGGGGCCGCACGACGCACAGATACGCAGTATTTT.